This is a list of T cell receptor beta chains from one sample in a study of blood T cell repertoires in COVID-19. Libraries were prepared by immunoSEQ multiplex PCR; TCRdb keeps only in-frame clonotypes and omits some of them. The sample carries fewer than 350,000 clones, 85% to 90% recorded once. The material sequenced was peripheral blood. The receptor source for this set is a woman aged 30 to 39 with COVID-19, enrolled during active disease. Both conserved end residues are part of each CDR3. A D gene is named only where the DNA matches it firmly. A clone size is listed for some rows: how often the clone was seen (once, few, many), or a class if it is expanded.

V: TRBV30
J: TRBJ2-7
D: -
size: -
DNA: TGTGCCTGGAGTCTGAGCGTTCTGGGCTACGAGCAGTACTTC
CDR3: CAWSLSVLGYEQYF

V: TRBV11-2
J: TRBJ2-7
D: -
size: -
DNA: TGTGCCAGCAGCCCGGCGGCAGGGGGGACCTACGAGCAGTACTTC
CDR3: CASSPAAGGTYEQYF

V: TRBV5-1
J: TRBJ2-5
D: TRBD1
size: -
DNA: TGCGCCAGCAGCCCCCTCTTACCGGGACAGCAAGAGACCCAGTACTTC
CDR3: CASSPLLPGQQETQYF

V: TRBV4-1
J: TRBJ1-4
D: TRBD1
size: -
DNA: TGCGCCAGCAGCAGGTTCTCCTTTCGGGGACAGGGGGCTATTAATGAAAAACTGTTTTTT
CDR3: CASSRFSFRGQGAINEKLFF

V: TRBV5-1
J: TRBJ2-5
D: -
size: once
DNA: TGCGCCAGCAGACTAGAAAGAGAGACCCAGTACTTC
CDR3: CASRLERETQYF

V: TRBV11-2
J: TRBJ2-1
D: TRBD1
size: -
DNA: TGTGCCAGCAGCCCATCCCTAGGGGGCGGTGAGCAGTTCTTC
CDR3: CASSPSLGGGEQFF

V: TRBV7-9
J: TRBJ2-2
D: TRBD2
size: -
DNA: TGTGCCAGCAGCATCGGGACTAGCGGTCTCACCGGGGAGCTGTTTTTT
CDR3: CASSIGTSGLTGELFF

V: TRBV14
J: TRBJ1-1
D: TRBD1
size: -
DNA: TGTGCCAGCAGCCTCACAGGGGGCAACACTGAAGCTTTCTTT
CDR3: CASSLTGGNTEAFF

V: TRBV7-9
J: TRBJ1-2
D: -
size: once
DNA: TGTGCCAGCAGGGGCATGAGTGGCTACACCTTC
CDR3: CASRGMSGYTF

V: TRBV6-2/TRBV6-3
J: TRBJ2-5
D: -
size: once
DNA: TGTGCCAGCAGTTATTGGGGACTCGGAAAGACCCAGTACTTC
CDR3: CASSYWGLGKTQYF

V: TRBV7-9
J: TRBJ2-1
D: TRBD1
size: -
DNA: TGTGCCAGCAGCTACCCTACAGGGGGGATAAATGAGCAGTTCTTC
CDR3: CASSYPTGGINEQFF

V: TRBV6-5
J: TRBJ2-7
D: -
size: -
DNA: TGTGCCAGCAGTTACCTGGGGGCGAACGAGCAGTACTTC
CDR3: CASSYLGANEQYF

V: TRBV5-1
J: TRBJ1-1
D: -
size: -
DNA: TGCGCCAGCAGCTTGATGACGGGGGGGACTGAAGCTTTCTTT
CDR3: CASSLMTGGTEAFF

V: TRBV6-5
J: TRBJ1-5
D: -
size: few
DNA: TGTGCCAGCAGTTACAGCCGCCTCAATCAGCCCCAGCATTTT
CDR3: CASSYSRLNQPQHF

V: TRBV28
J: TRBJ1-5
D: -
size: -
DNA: TGTGCCAGCAGAATCGGGGGCAATCAGCCCCAGCATTTT
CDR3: CASRIGGNQPQHF

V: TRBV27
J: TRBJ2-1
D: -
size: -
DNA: TGTGCCAGCACGGAGAGTAATGAGCAGTTCTTC
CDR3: CASTESNEQFF

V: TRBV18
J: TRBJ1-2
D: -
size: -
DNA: TGTGCCAGCTCAGCGAGGGGGAAAGGGGAGAGTGGCTACACCTTC
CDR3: CASSARGKGESGYTF

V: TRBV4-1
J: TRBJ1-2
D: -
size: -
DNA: TGCGCCAGCAGCCGGTTAATTGGGAGCCGCCATGGCTACACCTTC
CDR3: CASSRLIGSRHGYTF

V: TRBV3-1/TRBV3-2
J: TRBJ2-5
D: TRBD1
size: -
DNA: TGTGCCAGCAGCCAACTTGGGACAGTTCAAGAGACCCAGTACTTC
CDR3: CASSQLGTVQETQYF

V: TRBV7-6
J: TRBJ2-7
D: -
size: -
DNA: TGTGCCAGCAGCTCCGGGGGGCGTTCCTACGAGCAGTACTTC
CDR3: CASSSGGRSYEQYF

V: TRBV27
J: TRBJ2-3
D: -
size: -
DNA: TGTGCCAGCAGGAAACAGGGATTCACAGATACGCAGTATTTT
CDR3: CASRKQGFTDTQYF

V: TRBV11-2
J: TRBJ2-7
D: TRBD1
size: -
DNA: TGTGCCAGCAGTCCGACAGGGGTGCAGTACTTC
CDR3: CASSPTGVQYF

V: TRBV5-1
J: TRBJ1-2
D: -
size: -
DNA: TGCGCCAGCAGCCCCGGACACTCCTATGGCTACACCTTC
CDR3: CASSPGHSYGYTF

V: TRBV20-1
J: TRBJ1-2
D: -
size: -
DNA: TGCAGTGCTAGAGATCGGGGCACCTTC
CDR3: CSARDRGTF

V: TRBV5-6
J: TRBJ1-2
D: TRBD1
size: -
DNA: TGTGCCAGCAGCCACAGACCGAATTTAGGGGGCGGCTATAGCTACACCTTC
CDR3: CASSHRPNLGGGYSYTF

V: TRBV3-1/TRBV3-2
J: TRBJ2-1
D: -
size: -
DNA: TGTGCCAGCAACAGCCGGGGGAATGAGCAGTTCTTC
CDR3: CASNSRGNEQFF

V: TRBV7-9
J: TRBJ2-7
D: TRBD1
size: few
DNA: TGTGCCAGCAGCCTCGACAGGGCCCCCTACGAGCAGTACTTC
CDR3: CASSLDRAPYEQYF

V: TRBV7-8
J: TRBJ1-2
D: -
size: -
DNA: TGTGCCAGCAGCTTGTCCGAGGGGGTGCCGGGCTACACCTTC
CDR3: CASSLSEGVPGYTF

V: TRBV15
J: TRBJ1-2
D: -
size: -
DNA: TGTGCCACCAGCAGAGATAGTGACATATCCTCCGGTAGCTACACCTTC
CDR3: CATSRDSDISSGSYTF

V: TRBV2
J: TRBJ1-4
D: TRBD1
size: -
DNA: TGTGCCAGCAGTGAAAACAGGGGTACCTATGAAAAACTGTTTTTT
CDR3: CASSENRGTYEKLFF

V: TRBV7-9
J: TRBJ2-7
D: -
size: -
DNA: TGTGCCAGCAGCTTGAGCTCCTACGAGCAGTACTTC
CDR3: CASSLSSYEQYF

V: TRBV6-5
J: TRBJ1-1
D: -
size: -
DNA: TGTGCCAGCACCAAGTCACTCGGGGCTTTCTTT
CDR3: CASTKSLGAFF

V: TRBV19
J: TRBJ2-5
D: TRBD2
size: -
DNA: TGTGCCAGTAGTATAACTAGCGGGGGAGAGACCCAGTACTTC
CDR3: CASSITSGGETQYF

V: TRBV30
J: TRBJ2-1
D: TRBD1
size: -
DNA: TGTGCCTGGGATCCCTGGGACAGGGGCTACAATGAGCAGTTCTTC
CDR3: CAWDPWDRGYNEQFF

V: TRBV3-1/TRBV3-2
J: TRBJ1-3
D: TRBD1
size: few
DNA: TGTGCCAGCAGGGACAGGGGAGGTGGAAACACCATATATTTT
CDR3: CASRDRGGGNTIYF

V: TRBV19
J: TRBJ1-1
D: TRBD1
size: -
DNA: TGTGCCAGTAGTGTTAAAACAGGGGGGGTTCTTCGAGCTTTCTTT
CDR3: CASSVKTGGVLRAFF

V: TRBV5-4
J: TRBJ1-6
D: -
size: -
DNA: TGTGCCAGCAGCCTGGACGGGTCTCCAAATTCACCCCTCCACTTT
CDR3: CASSLDGSPNSPLHF

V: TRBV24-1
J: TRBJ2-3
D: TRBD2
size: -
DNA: TGTGCCACCAGTACCTCGGGGGGGCCAGCAGATACGCAGTATTTT
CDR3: CATSTSGGPADTQYF

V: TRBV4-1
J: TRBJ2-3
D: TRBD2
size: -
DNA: TGCGCCAGCAGCCTCCTTCTAGCGGGGGCTGGAGATACGCAGTATTTT
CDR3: CASSLLLAGAGDTQYF

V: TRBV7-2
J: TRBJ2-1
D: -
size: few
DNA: TGTGCCAGCAGCTGGGGACTGAATTCTTTTTCCTACAATGAGCAGTTCTTC
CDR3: CASSWGLNSFSYNEQFF

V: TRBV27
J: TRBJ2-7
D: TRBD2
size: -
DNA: TGTGCCAGCAGTTTAACCCCCCCAGGGAGGGTGAGACACGAGCAGTACTTC
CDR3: CASSLTPPGRVRHEQYF

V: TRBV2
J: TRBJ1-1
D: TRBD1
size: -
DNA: TGTGCCAGCAGGGAGGGACAGGGGCTCACTGAAGCTTTCTTT
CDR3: CASREGQGLTEAFF